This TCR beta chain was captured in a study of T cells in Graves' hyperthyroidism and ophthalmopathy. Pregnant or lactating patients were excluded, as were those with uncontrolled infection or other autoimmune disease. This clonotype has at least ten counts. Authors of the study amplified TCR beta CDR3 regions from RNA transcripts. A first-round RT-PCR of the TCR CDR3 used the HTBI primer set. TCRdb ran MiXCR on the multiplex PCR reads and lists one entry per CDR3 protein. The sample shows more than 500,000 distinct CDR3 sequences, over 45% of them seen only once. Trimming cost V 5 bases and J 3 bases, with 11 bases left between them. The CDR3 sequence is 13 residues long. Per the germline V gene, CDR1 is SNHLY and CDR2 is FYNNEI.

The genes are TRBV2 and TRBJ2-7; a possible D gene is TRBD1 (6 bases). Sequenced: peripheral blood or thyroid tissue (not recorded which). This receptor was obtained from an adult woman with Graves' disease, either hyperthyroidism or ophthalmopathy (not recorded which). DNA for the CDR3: TGTGCCAGCAGTATCACAGGGCTCTACGAGCAGTACTTC. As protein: CASSITGLYEQYF.